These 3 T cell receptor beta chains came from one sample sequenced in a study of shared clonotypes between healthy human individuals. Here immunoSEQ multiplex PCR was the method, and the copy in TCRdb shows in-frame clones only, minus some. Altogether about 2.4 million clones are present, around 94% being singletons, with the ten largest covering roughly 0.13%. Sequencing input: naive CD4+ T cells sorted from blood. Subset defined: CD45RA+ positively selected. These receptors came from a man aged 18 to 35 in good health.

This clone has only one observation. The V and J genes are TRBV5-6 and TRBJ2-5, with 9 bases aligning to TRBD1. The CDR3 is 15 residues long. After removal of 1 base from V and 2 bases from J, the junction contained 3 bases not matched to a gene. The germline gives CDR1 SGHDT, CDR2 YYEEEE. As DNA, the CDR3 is TGTGCCAGCAGCTTGAGCGACAGGGGGCAAGAGACCCAGTACTTC. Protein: CASSLSDRGQETQYF.

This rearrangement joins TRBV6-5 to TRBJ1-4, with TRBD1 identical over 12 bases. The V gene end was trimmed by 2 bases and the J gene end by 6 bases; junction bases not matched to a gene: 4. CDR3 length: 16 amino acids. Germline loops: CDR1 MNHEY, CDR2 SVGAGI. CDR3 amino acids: CASSYRDRGRDEKLFF. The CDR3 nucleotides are TGTGCCAGCAGTTACAGGGACAGGGGGCGGGATGAAAAACTGTTTTTT.

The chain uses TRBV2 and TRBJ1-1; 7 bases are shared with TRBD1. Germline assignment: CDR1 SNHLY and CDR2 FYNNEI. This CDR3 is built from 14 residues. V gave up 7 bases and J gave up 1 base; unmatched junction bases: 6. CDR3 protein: CASTARTGNTEAFF. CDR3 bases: TGTGCCAGCACAGCAAGGACAGGGAACACTGAAGCTTTCTTT.